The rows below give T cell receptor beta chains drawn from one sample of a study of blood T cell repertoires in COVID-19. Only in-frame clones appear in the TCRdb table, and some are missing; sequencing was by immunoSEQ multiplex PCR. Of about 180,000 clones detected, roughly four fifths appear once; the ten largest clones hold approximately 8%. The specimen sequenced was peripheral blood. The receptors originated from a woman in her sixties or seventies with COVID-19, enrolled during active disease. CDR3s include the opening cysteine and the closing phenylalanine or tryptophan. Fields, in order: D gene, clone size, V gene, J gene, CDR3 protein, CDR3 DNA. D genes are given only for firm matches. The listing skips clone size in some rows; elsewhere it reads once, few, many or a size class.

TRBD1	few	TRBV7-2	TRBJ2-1	CASSLDRGMSEQFF	TGTGCCAGCAGCTTAGACAGGGGAATGAGTGAGCAGTTCTTC
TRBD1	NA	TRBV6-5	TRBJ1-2	CASSSPQGANYGYTF	TGTGCCAGCAGTTCCCCACAGGGGGCTAACTATGGCTACACCTTC
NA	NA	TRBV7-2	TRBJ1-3	CASSLSTGENTIYF	TGTGCCAGCAGCTTATCGACCGGGGAAAACACCATATATTTT
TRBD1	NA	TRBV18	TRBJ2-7	CASSPDIRDRSYEQYF	TGTGCCAGCTCCCCTGATATCCGGGACAGGTCCTACGAGCAGTACTTC
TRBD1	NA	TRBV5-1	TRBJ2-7	CASSPGLLDRDEQYF	TGCGCCAGCAGCCCTGGGCTCCTGGACAGGGACGAGCAGTACTTC
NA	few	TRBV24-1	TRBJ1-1	CATSTTANTEAFF	TGTGCCACATCTACGACAGCGAACACTGAAGCTTTCTTT
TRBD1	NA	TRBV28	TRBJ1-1	CALTGGNTEAFF	TGTGCCCTGACAGGGGGGAACACTGAAGCTTTCTTT
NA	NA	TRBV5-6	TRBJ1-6	CASTLRTGNSPLHF	TGTGCCAGCACCTTGAGGACGGGGAATTCACCCCTCCACTTT
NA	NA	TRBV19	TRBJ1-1	CASWEGGVGTEAFF	TGTGCCAGTTGGGAGGGTGGTGTGGGCACTGAAGCTTTCTTT
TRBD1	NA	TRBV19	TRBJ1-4	CASSPGQQYEKLFF	TGTGCCAGTTCCCCGGGACAGCAGTACGAAAAACTGTTTTTT
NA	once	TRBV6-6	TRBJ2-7	CASSYSRREQYF	TGTGCCAGCAGTTACTCGAGGCGGGAGCAGTACTTC
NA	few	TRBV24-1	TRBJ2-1	CATARRGAGADEQFF	TGTGCCACCGCTAGAAGGGGCGCGGGGGCCGATGAGCAGTTCTTC
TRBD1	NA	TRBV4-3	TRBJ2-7	CASSLATGDTYEQYF	TGCGCCAGCAGCCTTGCGACAGGGGACACCTACGAGCAGTACTTC
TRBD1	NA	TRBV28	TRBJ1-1	CASSLRDRIYEAFF	TGTGCCAGCAGTTTAAGGGACAGGATATATGAAGCTTTCTTT
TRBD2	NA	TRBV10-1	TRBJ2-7	CASPTSGRSREQYF	TGCGCCAGTCCGACTAGCGGGAGAAGTCGCGAGCAGTACTTC
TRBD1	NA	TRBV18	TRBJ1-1	CASSPPNLGTGLAGTEAFF	TGTGCCAGCTCACCACCCAACCTTGGGACAGGGCTTGCGGGCACTGAAGCTTTCTTT
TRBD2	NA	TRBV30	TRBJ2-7	CAWSLDSGSYEQYF	TGTGCCTGGAGTCTCGATAGCGGGTCCTACGAGCAGTACTTC
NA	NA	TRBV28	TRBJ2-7	CARSPPTSRYF	TGTGCCAGATCTCCTCCTACGAGCCGCTACTTC
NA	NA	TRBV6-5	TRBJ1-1	CASTPPQGTEAFF	TGTGCCAGCACCCCCCCTCAGGGAACTGAAGCTTTCTTT
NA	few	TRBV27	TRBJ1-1	CASTEDRGSILNTEAFF	TGTGCCAGCACCGAAGATAGGGGATCCATTTTGAACACTGAAGCTTTCTTT
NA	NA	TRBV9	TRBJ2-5	CASSVATRETQYF	TGTGCCAGCAGCGTAGCTACTCGGGAGACCCAGTACTTC
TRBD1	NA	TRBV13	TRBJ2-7	CASSPNRGYEQYF	TGTGCCAGCAGCCCTAACAGGGGCTACGAGCAGTACTTC
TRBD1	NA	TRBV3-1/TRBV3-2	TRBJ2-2	CASSMGTGGTGELFF	TGTGCCAGCAGCATGGGGACAGGGGGCACCGGGGAGCTGTTTTTT
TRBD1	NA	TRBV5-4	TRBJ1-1	CASTGGFNTEAFF	TGTGCCAGCACAGGGGGCTTTAACACTGAAGCTTTCTTT
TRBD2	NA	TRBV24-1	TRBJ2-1	CATSDPSGRRDNEQFF	TGTGCCACCAGTGATCCTAGCGGGAGGCGTGACAATGAGCAGTTCTTC
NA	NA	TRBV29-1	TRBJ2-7	CSVITGSEQYF	TGCAGCGTGATCACAGGTTCCGAGCAGTACTTC
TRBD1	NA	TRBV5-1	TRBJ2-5	CASSPGDRGGETQYF	TGCGCCAGCAGCCCCGGGGACAGGGGAGGAGAGACCCAGTACTTC
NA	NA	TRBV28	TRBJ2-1	CASTPGVLYNEQFF	TGTGCCAGCACACCGGGAGTCCTCTACAATGAGCAGTTCTTC
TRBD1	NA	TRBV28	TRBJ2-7	CASTSFGTGGFGEQYF	TGTGCCAGCACCAGTTTCGGGACAGGGGGCTTCGGCGAGCAGTACTTC
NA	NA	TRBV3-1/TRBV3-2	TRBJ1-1	CASSQEARKAFF	TGTGCCAGCAGCCAAGAGGCCAGAAAAGCTTTCTTT
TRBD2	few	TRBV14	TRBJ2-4	CASSLTSGRKNIQYF	TGTGCCAGCAGCCTGACTAGCGGGAGGAAAAACATTCAGTACTTC
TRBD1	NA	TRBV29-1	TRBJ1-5	CSVRDRGTNQPQHF	TGCAGCGTCCGGGACAGGGGAACAAATCAGCCCCAGCATTTT
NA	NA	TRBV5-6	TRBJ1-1	CASSLSPRGNTEAFF	TGTGCCAGCAGCTTATCCCCCCGGGGTAACACTGAAGCTTTCTTT
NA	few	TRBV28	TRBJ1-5	CASSFVGGGNQPQHF	TGTGCCAGCAGTTTCGTCGGGGGAGGCAATCAGCCCCAGCATTTT
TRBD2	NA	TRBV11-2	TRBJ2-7	CASRGGRTSPHEQYF	TGTGCCAGCAGGGGGGGGAGGACATCTCCCCACGAGCAGTACTTC
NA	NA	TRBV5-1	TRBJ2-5	CASSPGEETQYF	TGCGCCAGCAGCCCAGGGGAGGAGACCCAGTACTTC
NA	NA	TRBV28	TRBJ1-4	CASSGGFGNEKLFF	TGTGCCAGCAGTGGGGGGTTTGGTAATGAAAAACTGTTTTTT
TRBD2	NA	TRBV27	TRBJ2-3	CATNSGRVSSTDTQYF	TGTGCCACTAATAGCGGGAGGGTATCTAGCACAGATACGCAGTATTTT
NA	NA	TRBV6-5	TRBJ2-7	CASTSGLLGSYEQYF	TGTGCCAGCACTTCGGGACTCCTGGGGTCCTACGAGCAGTACTTC
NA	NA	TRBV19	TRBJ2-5	CASSMKGRGTQYF	TGTGCCAGTAGTATGAAGGGCCGGGGGACCCAGTACTTC
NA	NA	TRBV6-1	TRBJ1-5	CASSESPRRQPQHF	TGTGCCAGCAGTGAAAGCCCGCGGAGGCAGCCCCAGCATTTT
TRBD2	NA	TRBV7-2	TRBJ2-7	CASSSRAGAYEQYF	TGTGCCAGCAGCTCCCGAGCGGGGGCCTACGAGCAGTACTTC
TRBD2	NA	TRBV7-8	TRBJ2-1	CASSPGVLAGGFHEQFF	TGTGCCAGCAGCCCGGGGGTACTAGCGGGAGGATTCCATGAGCAGTTCTTC
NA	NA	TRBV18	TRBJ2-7	CASSPERYEQYF	TGTGCCAGCTCACCTGAGAGGTACGAGCAGTACTTC
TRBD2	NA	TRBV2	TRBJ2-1	CASKVREGGYNEQFF	TGTGCCAGCAAGGTGCGGGAGGGAGGGTACAATGAGCAGTTCTTC
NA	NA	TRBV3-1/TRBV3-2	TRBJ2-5	CATHLRGNQETQYF	TGTGCCACACACCTACGGGGTAACCAAGAGACCCAGTACTTC
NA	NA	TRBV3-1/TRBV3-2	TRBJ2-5	CASSLRGQETQYF	TGTGCCAGCAGCCTCCGGGGCCAAGAGACCCAGTACTTC
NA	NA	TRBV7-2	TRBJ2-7	CASSLLPNIPYEQYF	TGTGCCAGCAGCTTACTACCAAATATTCCCTACGAGCAGTACTTC
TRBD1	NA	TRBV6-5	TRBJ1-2	CASSIPGGGGYTF	TGTGCCAGCAGTATCCCAGGGGGCGGGGGCTACACCTTC
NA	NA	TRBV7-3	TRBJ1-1	CASRSEPNTEAFF	TGTGCCAGCAGAAGCGAGCCAAACACTGAAGCTTTCTTT
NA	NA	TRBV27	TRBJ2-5	CASSRNRVPGQQETQYF	TGTGCCAGCAGTCGTAACCGGGTCCCTGGACAGCAAGAGACCCAGTACTTC